This TCR beta chain is drawn from a study of OX40 agonist ivuxolimab in advanced cancers. Study-wide findings and caveats: The antigen specificity of the peripheral T cells (those that were expanded) was not determined.

Trimming pared 3 bases from V and 2 bases from J, leaving 11 bases between. CDR1 is MNHNS and CDR2 is SASEGT in the germline V gene. The CDR3 has 14 residues. In the case of this clone: The antigen is undetermined.

This table comes from immunoSEQ multiplex PCR, and its TCRdb copy is limited to in-frame clones, with some not included. The table records around 69,000 clones, roughly 84% of them present only once. The chain is built from TRBV6-1 and TRBJ2-7; D is ambiguous. The sample was CD4+ or CD8+ T cells sorted from blood, taken in a trial of the OX40 agonist ivuxolimab. The receptor was derived from an adult with an advanced solid tumor such as melanoma, head and neck, liver or kidney cancer. CDR3 bases: TGTGCCAGCAGTGATGTCCCGACCGCCTACGAGCAGTACTTC. Amino acids: CASSDVPTAYEQYF.